Presented here are 19 T cell receptor beta chains from one specimen sequenced in a study of cytomegalovirus exposure and HLA in healthy donors. PCR was performed using 60 Vbeta and 13 Jbeta primers. Libraries were prepared by immunoSEQ multiplex PCR; TCRdb keeps only in-frame clonotypes and omits some of them. This sample has about 130,000 clones, with just under 80% found just once. Sequenced input: PBMCs. These receptors all come from a man younger than 40 in good health.

The rearrangement uses TRBV6-5 and TRBJ2-3, with TRBD2 as a possible D gene (5 bases). V was cut by 5 bases and J by 2 bases, with 11 bases left in between. The CDR3 covers 14 residues. CDR1 MNHEY and CDR2 SVGAGI come from the germline V gene. The CDR3 bases are TGTGCCAGCAGTGAGGGTCGGGACACAGATACGCAGTATTTT. Translation: CASSEGRDTDTQYF.

V gene TRBV30 combines with J gene TRBJ1-5; TRBD1 agrees at 7 bases. Germline CDR1 GTSNPN, CDR2 SVGIG (reference sequence). The CDR3 extends over 15 amino acids. V lost 1 base and J lost 0; bases outside the gene matches: 3. The CDR3 nucleotides read TGTGCCTGGAGTGAACAGGGGCTTAGCAATCAGCCCCAGCATTTT. Residues: CAWSEQGLSNQPQHF. The complete variable domain, with remaining parts taken from reference TRBV30 and TRBJ1-5, reads SQTIHQWPATLVQPVGSPLSLECTVEGTSNPNLYWYRQAAGRGLQLLFYSVGIGQISSEVPQNLSASRPQDRQFILSSKKLLLSDSGFYLCAWSEQGLSNQPQHFGDGTRLSIL.

The chain employs TRBV21-1 and TRBJ1-3; TRBD1, the table's D call, was not compared with the DNA. TRBV21-1 is a pseudogene segment. This CDR3 contains 16 residues. CDR3 region: CASSKIRGYSGNTIYF. The CDR3, as DNA: TGTGCCAGCAGCAAAATAAGGGGTTACTCTGGAAACACCATATATTTT.

The chain combines TRBV5-1 with TRBJ2-1; 7 bases align to TRBD1. Germline lookup yields CDR1 SGHRS and CDR2 YFSETQ. V dropped 4 bases and J dropped 0; count of bases not matched to a gene: 1. This CDR3 comprises 14 residues. The CDR3, as DNA: TGCGCCAGCAGCAGGGACAGCTCCTACAATGAGCAGTTCTTC. Its translation: CASSRDSSYNEQFF.

V usage is TRBV2 and J usage is TRBJ1-5; TRBD1 matches at 10 bases. Germline V gene sequence: CDR1 SNHLY, CDR2 FYNNEI. Unmatched junction bases numbered 4, after V lost 5 bases and J lost 0 bases. This CDR3 is 16 amino acids long. The CDR3 spells CASSLDRGNSNQPQHF. DNA of the CDR3: TGTGCCAGCAGTCTGGACAGGGGGAATAGCAATCAGCCCCAGCATTTT.

This clone was seen once. This chain connects TRBV4-2 to TRBJ1-5, with 8 bases that match TRBD1. Germline assignment: CDR1 LGHNA and CDR2 YNFKEQ. The CDR3 consists of 15 residues. J was trimmed by 6 bases and V by 3 bases; bases with no gene match: 7. The CDR3 reads CASSQVTRGRQPQHF. In DNA, the CDR3 is TGTGCCAGCAGCCAGGTTACCAGGGGGCGTCAGCCCCAGCATTTT.

The genes are TRBV13 and TRBJ1-2, with 7 bases aligning to TRBD1. Germline V CDR1 and CDR2: PRHDT, FYEKMQ (reference sequence). The CDR3 loop spans 13 amino acids. Trimming cost V 5 bases and J 4 bases; bases outside gene matches: 4. In DNA form, the CDR3 reads TGTGCCAGCAGCCAGGACAGGAGCTATGGCTACACCTTC. Its protein is CASSQDRSYGYTF.

The V and J genes are TRBV5-1 and TRBJ1-5; the D gene is possibly TRBD1 (5 bases). Germline CDR1 reads SGHRS; CDR2 reads YFSETQ. Trimming shortened V by 0 bases and J by 5 bases, and 12 bases separated the two germline ends. This CDR3 region has 15 residues. The CDR3 spells CASSLGQTSHQPQHF. In DNA, the CDR3 is TGCGCCAGCAGCTTGGGACAGACGAGCCATCAGCCCCAGCATTTT.

V and J are TRBV7-9 and TRBJ2-1, with TRBD2 matching 8 bases. The trim removed 5 bases at V and 8 bases at J, leaving 14 bases unmatched. The length of the CDR3 is 16 residues. Per the germline V gene, CDR1 is SEHNR and CDR2 is FQNEAQ (reference sequence). CDR3 residues: CASSPPGSGSMYEQFF. As DNA, the CDR3 is TGTGCCAGCAGCCCCCCGGGAAGCGGGAGTATGTATGAGCAGTTCTTC.

A word on this clone: The sample has other DNA sequences that encode this CDR3 too. The CDR3 DNA reads as TGTGCCAGCTCACCGGGACAGGGTTACAATGAGCAGTTCTTC. This codes for CASSPGQGYNEQFF. The V gene is TRBV18, the J gene TRBJ2-1; 9 nucleotides line up with TRBD1. The CDR3 has 14 amino acids. After removal of 3 bases from V and 4 bases from J, the junction contained 1 base not matched to a gene. The germline V gene encodes CDR1 KGHSH and CDR2 LQKENI. The variable domain in full, completed from reference TRBV18 and TRBJ2-1, reads NAGVMQNPRHLVRRRGQEARLRCSPMKGHSHVYWYRQLPEEGLKFMVYLQKENIIDESGMPKERFSAEFPKEGPSILRIQQVVRGDSAAYFCASSPGQGYNEQFFGPGTRLTVL.

The chain has TRBV6-5 and TRBJ1-6; possibly TRBD1 for D (5 bases). From germline, CDR1 is MNHEY and CDR2 SVGAGI. V was shortened by 2 bases and J by 3 bases, with 11 bases between the two germline ends. There are 16 residues in the CDR3. CDR3 loop: CASSYDPQGYNSPLHF. CDR3 DNA: TGTGCCAGCAGTTACGACCCCCAGGGCTATAATTCACCCCTCCACTTT.

The rearrangement joins TRBV6-4 to TRBJ2-7; the D gene is possibly TRBD2 (5 bases). V gave up 1 base and J gave up 0 bases, with 7 bases separating them. Germline lookup yields CDR1 MRHNA and CDR2 SNTAGT. CDR3 length: 14 residues. The CDR3 is CASSDFSDSYEQYF. In DNA, the CDR3 is TGTGCCAGCAGTGACTTTAGCGACTCCTACGAGCAGTACTTC.

The chain joins TRBV27 to TRBJ1-4; tentatively, D is TRBD1 (5 bases). The germline gives CDR1 MNHEY, CDR2 SMNVEV (reference sequence). The CDR3 sequence is 12 residues long. With 5 bases removed from V and 10 bases from J, the gap between germline ends came to 11 bases. CDR3 loop: CASSPTGGKLFF. The CDR3 DNA reads TGTGCCAGCAGTCCCACCGGGGGAAAACTGTTTTTT.

This clone was picked up a small number of times. The chain employs TRBV7-9 and TRBJ2-2, with a possible D match to TRBD1 (5 bases). This CDR3 is 16 amino acids long. Trimming shortened V by 10 bases and J by 0 bases, and 18 bases separated the two germline ends. CDR1 is SEHNR, CDR2 FQNEAQ, per germline (reference sequence). The CDR3 spells CATPLARQTNTGELFF. For the CDR3, the DNA is TGTGCCACGCCCCTGGCGAGACAGACGAACACCGGGGAGCTGTTTTTT.

The V and J genes are TRBV6-6 and TRBJ2-7, with D tentatively TRBD1 (5 bases). Trimming stripped 7 bases from V and 4 bases from J, with 11 bases between. The CDR3 is 12 amino acids. Germline V lookup: CDR1 MNHNY, CDR2 SVGAGI (reference sequence). CDR3 bases: TGTGCCAGCAAACACCAGGGATACGAGCAGTACTTC. This codes for CASKHQGYEQYF.

The rearrangement uses TRBV2 and TRBJ2-2; D call uncertain. V was clipped by 7 bases and J by 4 bases, with 10 bases between them. The CDR3 is 13 residues long. The germline gives CDR1 SNHLY, CDR2 FYNNEI. The CDR3 spells CASTRIPTGELFF. In nucleotides, the CDR3 is TGTGCCAGCACCAGGATCCCCACCGGGGAGCTGTTTTTT.

The chain employs TRBV29-1 and TRBJ2-1; the D gene is possibly TRBD2 (6 bases). Germline-derived CDR1 and CDR2 are SQVTM and ANQGSEA. This CDR3 comprises 15 residues. V was shortened by 6 bases and J by 4 bases, with 19 bases between the two germline ends. CDR3 sequence: CSVDPSSVIYNEQFF. For the CDR3, the DNA is TGCAGCGTAGACCCCTCTAGCGTAATATACAATGAGCAGTTCTTC.

The chain links TRBV6-1 to TRBJ1-6; possible D gene TRBD1, 5 bases. V lost 1 base and J 9 bases, leaving 16 bases between the germline ends. Germline V gives CDR1 MNHNS, CDR2 SASEGT. The CDR3 consists of 16 residues. Here the CDR3 reads CASSEGPAGPLSPLHF. The DNA of the CDR3 is TGTGCCAGCAGTGAAGGGCCCGCGGGACCCCTTTCACCCCTCCACTTT.

The CDR3 DNA sequence: TGTGCCTGGAGTGTAAAATCTGGGGGCATTAATGAAAAACTGTTTTTT. This sequence encodes CAWSVKSGGINEKLFF. This chain links TRBV30 with TRBJ1-4; TRBD1 is a possible D gene (6 bases). Trimming removed 0 bases from V and 4 bases from J, with 15 bases in between. Germline CDR1 and CDR2: GTSNPN and SVGIG (reference sequence). The CDR3 sequence is 16 residues long.